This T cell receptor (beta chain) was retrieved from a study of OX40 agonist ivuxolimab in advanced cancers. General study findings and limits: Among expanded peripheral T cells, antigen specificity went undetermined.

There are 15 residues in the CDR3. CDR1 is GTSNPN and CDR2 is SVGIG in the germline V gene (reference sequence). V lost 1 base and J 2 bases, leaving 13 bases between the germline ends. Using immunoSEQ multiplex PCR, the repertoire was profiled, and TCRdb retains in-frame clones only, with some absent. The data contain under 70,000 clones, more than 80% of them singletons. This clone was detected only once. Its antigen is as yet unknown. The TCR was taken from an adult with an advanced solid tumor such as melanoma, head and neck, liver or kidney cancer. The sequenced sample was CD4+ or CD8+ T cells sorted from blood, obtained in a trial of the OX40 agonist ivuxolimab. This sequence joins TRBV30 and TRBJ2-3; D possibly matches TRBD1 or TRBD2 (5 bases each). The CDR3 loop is CAWSAVGTFTDTQYF. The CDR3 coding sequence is TGTGCCTGGAGTGCGGTCGGGACCTTCACAGATACGCAGTATTTT.